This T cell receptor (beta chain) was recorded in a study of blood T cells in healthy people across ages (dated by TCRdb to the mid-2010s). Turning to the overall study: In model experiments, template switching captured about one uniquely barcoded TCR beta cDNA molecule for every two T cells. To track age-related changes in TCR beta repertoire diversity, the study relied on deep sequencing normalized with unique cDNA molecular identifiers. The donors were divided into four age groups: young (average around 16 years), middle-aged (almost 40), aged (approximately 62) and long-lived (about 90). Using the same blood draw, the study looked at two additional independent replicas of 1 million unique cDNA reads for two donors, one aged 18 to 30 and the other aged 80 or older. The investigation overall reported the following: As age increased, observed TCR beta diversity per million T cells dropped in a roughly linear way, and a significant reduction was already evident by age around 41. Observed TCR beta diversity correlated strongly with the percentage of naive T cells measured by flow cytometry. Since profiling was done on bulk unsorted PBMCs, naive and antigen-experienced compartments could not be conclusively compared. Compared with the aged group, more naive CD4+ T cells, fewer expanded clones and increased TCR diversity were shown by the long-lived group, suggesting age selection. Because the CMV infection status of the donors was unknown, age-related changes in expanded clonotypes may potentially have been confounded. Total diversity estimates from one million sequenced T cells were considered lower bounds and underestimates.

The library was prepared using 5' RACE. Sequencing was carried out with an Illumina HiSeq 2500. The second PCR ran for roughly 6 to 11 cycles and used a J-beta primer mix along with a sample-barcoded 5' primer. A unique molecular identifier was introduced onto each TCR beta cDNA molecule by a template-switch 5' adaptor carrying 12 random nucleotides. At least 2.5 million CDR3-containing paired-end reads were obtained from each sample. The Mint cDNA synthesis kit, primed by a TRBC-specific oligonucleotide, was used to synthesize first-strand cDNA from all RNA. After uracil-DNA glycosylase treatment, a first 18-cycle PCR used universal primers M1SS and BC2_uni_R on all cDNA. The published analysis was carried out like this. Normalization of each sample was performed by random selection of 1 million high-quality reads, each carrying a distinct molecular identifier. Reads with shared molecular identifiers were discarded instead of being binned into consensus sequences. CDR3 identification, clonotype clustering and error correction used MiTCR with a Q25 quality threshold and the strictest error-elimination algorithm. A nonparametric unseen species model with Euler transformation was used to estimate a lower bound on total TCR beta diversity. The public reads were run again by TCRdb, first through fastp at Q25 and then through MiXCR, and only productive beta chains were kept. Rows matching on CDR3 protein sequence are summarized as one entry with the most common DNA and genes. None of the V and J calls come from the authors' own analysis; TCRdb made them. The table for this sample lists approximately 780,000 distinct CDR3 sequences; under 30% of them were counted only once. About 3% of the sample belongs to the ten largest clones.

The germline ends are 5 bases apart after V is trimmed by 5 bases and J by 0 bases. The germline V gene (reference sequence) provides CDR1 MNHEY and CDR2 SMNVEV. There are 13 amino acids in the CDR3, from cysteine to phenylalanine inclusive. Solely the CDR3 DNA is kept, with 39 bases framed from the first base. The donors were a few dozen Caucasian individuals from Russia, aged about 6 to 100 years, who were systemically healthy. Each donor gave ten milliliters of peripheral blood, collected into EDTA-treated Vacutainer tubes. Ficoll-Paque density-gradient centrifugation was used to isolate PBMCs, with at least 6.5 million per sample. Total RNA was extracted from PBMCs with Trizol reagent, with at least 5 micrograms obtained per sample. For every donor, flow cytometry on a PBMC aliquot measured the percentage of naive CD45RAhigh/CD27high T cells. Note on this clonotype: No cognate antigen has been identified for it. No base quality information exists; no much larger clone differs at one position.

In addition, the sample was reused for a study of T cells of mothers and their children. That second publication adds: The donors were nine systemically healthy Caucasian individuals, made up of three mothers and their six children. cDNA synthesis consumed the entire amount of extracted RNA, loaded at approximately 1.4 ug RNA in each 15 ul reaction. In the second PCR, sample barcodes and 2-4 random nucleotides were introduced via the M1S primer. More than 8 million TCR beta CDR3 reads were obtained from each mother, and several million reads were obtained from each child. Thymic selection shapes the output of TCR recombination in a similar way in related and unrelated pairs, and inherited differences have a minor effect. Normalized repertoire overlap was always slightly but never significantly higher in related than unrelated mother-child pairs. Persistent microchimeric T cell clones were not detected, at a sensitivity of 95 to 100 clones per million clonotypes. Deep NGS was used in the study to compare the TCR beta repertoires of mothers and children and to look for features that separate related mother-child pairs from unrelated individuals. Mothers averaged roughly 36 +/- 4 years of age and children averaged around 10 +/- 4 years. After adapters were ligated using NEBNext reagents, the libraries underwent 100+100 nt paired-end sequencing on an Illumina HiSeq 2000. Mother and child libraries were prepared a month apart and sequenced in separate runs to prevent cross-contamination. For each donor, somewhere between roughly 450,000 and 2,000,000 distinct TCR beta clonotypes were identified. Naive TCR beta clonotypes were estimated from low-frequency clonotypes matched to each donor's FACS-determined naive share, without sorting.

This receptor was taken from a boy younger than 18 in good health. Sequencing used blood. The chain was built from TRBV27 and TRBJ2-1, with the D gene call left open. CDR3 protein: CASSRPSYNEQFF. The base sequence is TGTGCCAGCAGTCGCCCCTCCTACAATGAGCAGTTCTTC.